This T cell receptor (beta chain) derives from a study of T cells in Graves' hyperthyroidism and ophthalmopathy. Amplification yielded TCR beta CDR3 regions, with RNA transcripts as the source. During a first-round RT-PCR of the TCR CDR3, the HTBI primer set was used. MiXCR was run by TCRdb on the multiplex PCR reads, yielding one entry per CDR3 protein. The sample consists of hundreds of thousands of distinct CDR3 sequences, 35% to 45% of them appearing once. General study results and limits: Within blood appeared most thyroid clonotypes that had expanded above 0.001.

For this clonotype: What it recognizes is unknown.

The CDR3 totals 13 residues. V shed 5 bases and J shed 5 bases, with 11 bases lying between them. Per the germline V gene, CDR1 is SGHTA and CDR2 is FQGNSA. Stable Graves' hyperthyroidism meant no ophthalmopathy progression within 18 months. Each diagnosis was grounded in clinical symptoms, serum thyroxine and TRAb, thyroid ultrasound, and orbital computed tomography. PBMCs came from 10 ml fresh peripheral blood. J is TRBJ2-3 and V is TRBV7-2, with a tentative D call TRBD2 (6 bases). This sequence originates from a man aged 18 to 30 with Graves' hyperthyroidism. Sequenced sample: blood. CDR3 nucleotide sequence: TGTGCCAGCAGCCCCCGACTAGAAGATACGCAGTATTTT. Amino acid sequence: CASSPRLEDTQYF.